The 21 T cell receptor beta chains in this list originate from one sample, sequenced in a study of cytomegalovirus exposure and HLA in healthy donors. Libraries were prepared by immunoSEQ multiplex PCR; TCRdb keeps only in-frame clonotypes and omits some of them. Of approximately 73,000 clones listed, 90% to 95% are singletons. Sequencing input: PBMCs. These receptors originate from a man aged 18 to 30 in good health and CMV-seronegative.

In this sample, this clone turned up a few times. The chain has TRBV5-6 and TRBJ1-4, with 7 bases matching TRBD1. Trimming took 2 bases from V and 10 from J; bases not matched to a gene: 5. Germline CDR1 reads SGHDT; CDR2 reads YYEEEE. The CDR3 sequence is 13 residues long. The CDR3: CASSLTGEGKLFF. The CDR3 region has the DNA TGTGCCAGCAGCTTAACAGGGGAAGGAAAACTGTTTTTT.

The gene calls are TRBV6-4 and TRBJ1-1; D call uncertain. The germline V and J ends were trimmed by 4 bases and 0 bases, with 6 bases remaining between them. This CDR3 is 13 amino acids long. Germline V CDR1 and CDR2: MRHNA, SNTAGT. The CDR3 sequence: CASSVHLNTEAFF. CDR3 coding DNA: TGTGCCAGCAGTGTACATCTGAACACTGAAGCTTTCTTT.

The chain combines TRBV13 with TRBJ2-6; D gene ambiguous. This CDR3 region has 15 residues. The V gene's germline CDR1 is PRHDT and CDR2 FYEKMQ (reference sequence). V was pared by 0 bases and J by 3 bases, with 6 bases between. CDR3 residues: CASSLGRRGANVLTF. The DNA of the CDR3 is TGTGCCAGCAGCTTAGGGCGGCGTGGGGCCAACGTCCTGACTTTC.

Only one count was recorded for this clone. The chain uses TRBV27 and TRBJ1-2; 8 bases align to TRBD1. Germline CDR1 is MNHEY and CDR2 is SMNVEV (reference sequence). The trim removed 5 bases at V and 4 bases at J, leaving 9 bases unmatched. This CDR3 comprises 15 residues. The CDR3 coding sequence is TGTGCCAGCAGTCCCCGACAGGGGACCTTCTATGGCTACACCTTC. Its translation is CASSPRQGTFYGYTF.

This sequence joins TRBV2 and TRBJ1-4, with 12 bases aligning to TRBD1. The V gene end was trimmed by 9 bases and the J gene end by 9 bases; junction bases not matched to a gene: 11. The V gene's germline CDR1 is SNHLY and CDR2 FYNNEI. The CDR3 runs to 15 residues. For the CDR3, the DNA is TGTGCCAGTACCCGATCCCGGGACAGGGGGCAAAAACTGTTTTTT. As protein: CASTRSRDRGQKLFF.

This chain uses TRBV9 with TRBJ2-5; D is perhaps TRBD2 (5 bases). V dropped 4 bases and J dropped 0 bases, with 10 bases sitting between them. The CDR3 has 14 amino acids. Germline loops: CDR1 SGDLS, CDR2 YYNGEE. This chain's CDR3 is CASSSGRNQETQYF. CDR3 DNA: TGTGCCAGCAGCTCGGGAAGGAACCAAGAGACCCAGTACTTC.

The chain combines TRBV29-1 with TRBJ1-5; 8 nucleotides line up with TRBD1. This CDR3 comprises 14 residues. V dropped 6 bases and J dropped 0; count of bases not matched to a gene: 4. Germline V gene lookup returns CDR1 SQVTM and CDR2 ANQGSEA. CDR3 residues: CSVSGGSSNQPQHF. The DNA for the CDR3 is TGCAGCGTCTCAGGGGGCTCTAGCAATCAGCCCCAGCATTTT.

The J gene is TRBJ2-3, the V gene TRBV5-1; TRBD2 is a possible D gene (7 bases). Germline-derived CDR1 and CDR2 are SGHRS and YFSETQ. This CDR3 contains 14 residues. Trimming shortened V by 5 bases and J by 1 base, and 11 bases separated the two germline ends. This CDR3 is CASRRGAGTDTQYF. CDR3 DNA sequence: TGCGCCAGCAGACGGGGGGCTGGCACAGATACGCAGTATTTT.

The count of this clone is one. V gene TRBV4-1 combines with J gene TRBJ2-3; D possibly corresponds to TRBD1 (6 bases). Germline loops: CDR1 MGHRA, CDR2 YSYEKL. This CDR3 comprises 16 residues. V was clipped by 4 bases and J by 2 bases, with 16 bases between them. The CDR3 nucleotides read TGCGCCAGCAGCCGGGATAAAGGGGGAGTCACAGATACGCAGTATTTT. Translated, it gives CASSRDKGGVTDTQYF.

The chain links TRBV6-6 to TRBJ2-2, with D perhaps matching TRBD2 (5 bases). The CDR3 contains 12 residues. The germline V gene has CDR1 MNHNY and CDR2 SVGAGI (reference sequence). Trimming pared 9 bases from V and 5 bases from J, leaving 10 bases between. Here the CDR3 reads CASLLATGELFF. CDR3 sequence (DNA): TGTGCCAGTCTATTAGCGACCGGGGAGCTGTTTTTT.

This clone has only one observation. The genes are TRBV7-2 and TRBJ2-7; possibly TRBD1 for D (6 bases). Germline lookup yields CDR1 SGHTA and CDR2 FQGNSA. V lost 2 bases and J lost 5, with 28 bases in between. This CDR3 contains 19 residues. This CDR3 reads CASSLLAVRTAVMWDEQYF. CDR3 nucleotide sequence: TGTGCCAGCAGCTTATTGGCGGTTCGGACAGCCGTGATGTGGGACGAGCAGTACTTC.

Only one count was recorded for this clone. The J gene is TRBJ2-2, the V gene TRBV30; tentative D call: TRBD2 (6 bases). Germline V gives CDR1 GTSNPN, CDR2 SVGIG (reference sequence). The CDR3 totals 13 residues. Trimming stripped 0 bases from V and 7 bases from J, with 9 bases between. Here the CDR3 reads CAWSVLGGGELFF. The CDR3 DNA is TGTGCCTGGAGTGTACTGGGGGGCGGGGAGCTGTTTTTT.

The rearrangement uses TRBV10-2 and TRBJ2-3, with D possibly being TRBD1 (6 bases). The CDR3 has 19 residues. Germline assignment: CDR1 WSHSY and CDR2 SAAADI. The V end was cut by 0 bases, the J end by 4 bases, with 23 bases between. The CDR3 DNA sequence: TGCGCCAGCAGTGAGTCAGGTCAGGGGTATGGGGCTTACGCAGATACGCAGTATTTT. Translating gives CASSESGQGYGAYADTQYF.

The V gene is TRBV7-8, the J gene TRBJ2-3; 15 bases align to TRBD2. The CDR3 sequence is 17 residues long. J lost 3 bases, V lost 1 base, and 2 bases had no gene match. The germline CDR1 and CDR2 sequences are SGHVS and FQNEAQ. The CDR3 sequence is CASSLGTSGGVTDTQYF. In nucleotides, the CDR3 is TGTGCCAGCAGCTTAGGGACTAGCGGGGGGGTAACAGATACGCAGTATTTT. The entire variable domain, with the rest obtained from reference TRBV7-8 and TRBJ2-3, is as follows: GAGVSQSPRYKVAKRGQDVALRCDPISGHVSLFWYQQALGQGPEFLTYFQNEAQLDKSGLPSDRFFAERPEGSVSTLKIQRTQQEDSAVYLCASSLGTSGGVTDTQYFGPGTRLTVL.

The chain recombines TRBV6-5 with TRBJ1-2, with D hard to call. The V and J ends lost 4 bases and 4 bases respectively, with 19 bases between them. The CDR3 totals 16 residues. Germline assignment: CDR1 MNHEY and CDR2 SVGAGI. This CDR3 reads CASSSPAGLITYGYTF. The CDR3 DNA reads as TGTGCCAGCAGTTCACCCGCAGGCCTCATTACCTATGGCTACACCTTC.

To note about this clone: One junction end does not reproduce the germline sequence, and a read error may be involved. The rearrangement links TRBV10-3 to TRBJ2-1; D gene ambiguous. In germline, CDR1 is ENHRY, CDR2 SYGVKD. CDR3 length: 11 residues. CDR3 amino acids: CAISTLNEHFF. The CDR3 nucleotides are TGTGCCATCAGTACCTTAAATGAGCACTTCTTC.

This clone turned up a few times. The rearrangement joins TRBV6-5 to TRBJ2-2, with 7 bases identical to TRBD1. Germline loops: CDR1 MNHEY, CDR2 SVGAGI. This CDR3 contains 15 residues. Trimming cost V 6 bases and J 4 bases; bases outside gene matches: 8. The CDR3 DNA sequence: TGTGCCAGCAGACGACAGGGATCGGGCACCGGGGAGCTGTTTTTT. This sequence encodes CASRRQGSGTGELFF.

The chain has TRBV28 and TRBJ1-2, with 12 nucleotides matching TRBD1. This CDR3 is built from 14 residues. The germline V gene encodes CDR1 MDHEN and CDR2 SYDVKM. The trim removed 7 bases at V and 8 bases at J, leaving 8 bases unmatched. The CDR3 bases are TGTGCCAGCACCCCTTCCGGGACAGGGGGCGGCTACACCTTC. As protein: CASTPSGTGGGYTF.

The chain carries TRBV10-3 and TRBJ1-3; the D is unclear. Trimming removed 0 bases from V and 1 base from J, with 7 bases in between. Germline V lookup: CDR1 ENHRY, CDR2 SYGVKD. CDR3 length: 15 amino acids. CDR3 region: CAISESLASGNTIYF. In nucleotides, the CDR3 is TGTGCCATCAGTGAGTCGTTAGCTTCTGGAAACACCATATATTTT.

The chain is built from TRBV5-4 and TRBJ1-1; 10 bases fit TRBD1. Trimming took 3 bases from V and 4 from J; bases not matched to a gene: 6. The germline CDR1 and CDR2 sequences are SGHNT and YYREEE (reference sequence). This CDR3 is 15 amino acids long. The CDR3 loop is CASSSGQGRPTEAFF. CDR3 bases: TGTGCCAGCAGCTCGGGACAGGGGCGACCCACTGAAGCTTTCTTT.

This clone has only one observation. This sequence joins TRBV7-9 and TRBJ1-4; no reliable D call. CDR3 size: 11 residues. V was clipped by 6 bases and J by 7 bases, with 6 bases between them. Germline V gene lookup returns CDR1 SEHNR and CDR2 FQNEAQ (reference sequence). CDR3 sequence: CASSGGEKLFF. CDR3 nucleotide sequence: TGTGCCAGCAGTGGAGGTGAAAAACTGTTTTTT.